What follows describes a single T cell receptor beta chain. Assay: immunoSEQ multiplex PCR; the TCRdb copy retains only in-frame clones and omits some. The sample lists roughly 120,000 clones, about 92% occurring once. This specimen comes from a study of T cell responses to AZD1222 COVID-19 vaccine. The V gene end was trimmed by 1 base and the J gene end by 3 bases; junction bases not matched to a gene: 7. Germline V CDR1 and CDR2: MNHEY, SMNVEV (reference sequence). This CDR3 is 16 amino acids long. The chain carries TRBV27 and TRBJ2-7; 9 bases map to TRBD2. The sequences come from peripheral blood, collected 28 days after the second AZD1222 dose. The sequence came from an adult who received the AZD1222 COVID-19 vaccine. CDR3 residues: CASSLFGASGIYEQYF. CDR3 DNA sequence: TGTGCCAGCAGTTTATTTGGGGCTAGCGGGATCTACGAGCAGTACTTC.